A selection of T cell receptor beta chains follows, all from one sample in a study of cytomegalovirus exposure and HLA in healthy donors. Method: immunoSEQ multiplex PCR; TCRdb's copy keeps in-frame clones and lacks some. The sample carries 150,000 to 200,000 clones, 85% recorded once. Material for sequencing was PBMCs. The receptors come from a man younger than 45 in good health and CMV-seropositive. CDR3s leave out the opening cysteine and the closing phenylalanine or tryptophan.

>TRBV7-9
ASSLRQGVAETQY
>TRBV27
ASSFGGTFSYEQY
>TRBV7-8
ASSPLTGYEQY
>TRBV19
ASCQGQGSNQPQH
>TRBV9
ASSGGQGIYGYT
>TRBV27
ASSFSGGVAKLDEQF
>TRBV14
ASSQATSTAGELF
>TRBV5-6
ASSVSGGATETQY
>TRBV10-1
ASSDSNYEQY
>TRBV27
ASSFRTSLFPDTQY
>TRBV7-6
ASSSGQSLWEQY
>TRBV11-2
ASSRGRGQGYT
>TRBV19
ASSVGRDTEAF
>TRBV6-4
ARGAGGDNEQF
>TRBV14
ASSQGGAYEQY
>TRBV14
ASSPVPGQGAIGELF
>TRBV19
ASSHRGTNEKLF
>TRBV2
ASSEAPATNEKLF
>TRBV6-5
ASSYAGANSPLH
>TRBV4-3
ASSQESWYLREQY
>TRBV14
ASSGTGFDYEQY
>TRBV14
ASSQLMRGRGEQF
>TRBV18
ASSPPGGAAIYEQY
>TRBV10-3
AISGGLNDYEQY
>TRBV6-5
ASSYSRQKLF
>TRBV2
ASSVRGAGSTDTQY
>TRBV5-1
ASSLAGVDYGYT
>TRBV6-5
ASSYSRQASWEAF
>TRBV9
ASNRQGSSPLH
>TRBV5-6
ASSLTGYSGANVLT
>TRBV4-1
ASSQDGTGQNQPQH
>TRBV4-3
ASSPRAGEFYEQF
>TRBV5-1
ASSYNLAGGRDTQY
>TRBV11-2
ASSSRTSGGDYNEQF
>TRBV5-1
ASSLDKRPTDTQY
>TRBV19
ASSIFHSTYEQY
>TRBV5-6
ASSLAETAYGYT
>TRBV4-1
ASSQESSRSSGGAHETQY
>TRBV5-1
ASSLVAGGPYEQF
>TRBV11-2
ASSLRGGRSYEQY
>TRBV2
ARTLAGGNTQY
>TRBV5-1
ASSEGAGEQF
>TRBV7-7
ASSLQRGGYEETQY
>TRBV6-5
ASTQGSYGYT
>TRBV7-9
ASSLETSVDTQY
>TRBV18
ASSPGQGQETQY
>TRBV6-6
ASSYSAGGTEAF
>TRBV11-1
ASSLEWRGDTQY
>TRBV4-2
ASSQETSRDEQF
>TRBV6-5
ASSPPLDSTEAF
>TRBV13
ASSRGRPSGNTIY
>TRBV5-1
ASSLNPGNSGANVLT
>TRBV4-1
ASSVGGTGAGNTIY
>TRBV5-5
ASSYDRGSYEQY
>TRBV27
ASSSSVHQPQH
>TRBV2
ASSLDRGDGYT
>TRBV7-2
ASSLRQVGEQY